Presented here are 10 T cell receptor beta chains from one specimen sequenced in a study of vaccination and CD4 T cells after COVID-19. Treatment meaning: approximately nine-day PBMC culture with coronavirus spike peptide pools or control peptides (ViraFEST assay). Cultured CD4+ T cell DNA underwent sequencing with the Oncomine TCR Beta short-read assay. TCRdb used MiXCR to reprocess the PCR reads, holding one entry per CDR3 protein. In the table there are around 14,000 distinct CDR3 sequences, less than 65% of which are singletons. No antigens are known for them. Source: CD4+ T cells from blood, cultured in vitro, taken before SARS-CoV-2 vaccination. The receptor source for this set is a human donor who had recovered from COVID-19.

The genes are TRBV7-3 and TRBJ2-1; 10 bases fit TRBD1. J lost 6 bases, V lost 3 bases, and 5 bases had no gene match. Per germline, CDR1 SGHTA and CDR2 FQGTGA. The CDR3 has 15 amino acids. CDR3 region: CASSLLGQGFNEQFF. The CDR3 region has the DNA TGTGCCAGCAGCTTGCTGGGACAGGGGTTCAATGAGCAGTTCTTC. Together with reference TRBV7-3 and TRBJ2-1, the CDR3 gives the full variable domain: GAGVSQTPSNKVTEKGKYVELRCDPISGHTALYWYRQSLGQGPEFLIYFQGTGAADDSGLPNDRFFAVRPEGSVSTLKIQRTERGDSAVYLCASSLLGQGFNEQFFGPGTRLTVL.

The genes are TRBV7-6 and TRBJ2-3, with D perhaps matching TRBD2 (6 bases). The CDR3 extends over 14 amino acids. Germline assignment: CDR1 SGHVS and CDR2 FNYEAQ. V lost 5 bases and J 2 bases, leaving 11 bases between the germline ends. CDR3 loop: CASSPGLLTDTQYF. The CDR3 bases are TGTGCCAGCAGCCCGGGACTCCTCACAGATACGCAGTATTTT.

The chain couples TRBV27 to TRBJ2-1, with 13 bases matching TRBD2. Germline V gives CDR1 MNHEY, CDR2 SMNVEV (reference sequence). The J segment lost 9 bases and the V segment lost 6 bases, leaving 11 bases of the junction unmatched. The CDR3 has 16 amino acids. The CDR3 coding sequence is TGTGCCAGCAGCCCCCGGACTAGCGGGAGATACGGTGAGCAGTTCTTC. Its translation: CASSPRTSGRYGEQFF.

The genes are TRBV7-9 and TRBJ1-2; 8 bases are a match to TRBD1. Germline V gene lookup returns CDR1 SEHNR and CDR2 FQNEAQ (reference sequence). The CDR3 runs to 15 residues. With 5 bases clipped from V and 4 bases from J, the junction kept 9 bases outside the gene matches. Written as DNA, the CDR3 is TGTGCCAGCAGCCCCCGGGCAGGGGGCTTCTATGGCTACACCTTC. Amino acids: CASSPRAGGFYGYTF. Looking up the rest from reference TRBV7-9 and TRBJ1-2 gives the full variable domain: DTGVSQNPRHKITKRGQNVTFRCDPISEHNRLYWYRQTLGQGPEFLTYFQNEAQLEKSRLLSDRFSAERPKGSFSTLEIQRTEQGDSAMYLCASSPRAGGFYGYTFGSGTRLTVV.

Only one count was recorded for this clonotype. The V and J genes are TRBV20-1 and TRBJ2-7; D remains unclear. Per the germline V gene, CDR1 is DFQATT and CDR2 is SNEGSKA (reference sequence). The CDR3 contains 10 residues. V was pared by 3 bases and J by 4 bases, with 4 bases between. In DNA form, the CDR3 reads TGCAGTGCTAGGAATTACGAGCAGTACTTC. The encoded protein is CSARNYEQYF.

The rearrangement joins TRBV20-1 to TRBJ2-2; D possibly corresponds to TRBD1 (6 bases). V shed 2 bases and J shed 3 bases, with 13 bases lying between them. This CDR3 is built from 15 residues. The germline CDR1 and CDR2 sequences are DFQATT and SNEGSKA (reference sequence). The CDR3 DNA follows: TGCAGTGCTAGATTACAGGGTCGGGACACCGGGGAGCTGTTTTTT. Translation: CSARLQGRDTGELFF.

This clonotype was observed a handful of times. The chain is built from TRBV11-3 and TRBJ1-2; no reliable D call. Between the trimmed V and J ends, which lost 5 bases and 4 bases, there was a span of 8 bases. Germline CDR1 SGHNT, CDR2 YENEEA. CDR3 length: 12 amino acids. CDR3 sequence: CASSRGIYGYTF. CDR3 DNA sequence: TGTGCCAGCAGCCGAGGAATCTATGGCTACACCTTC.

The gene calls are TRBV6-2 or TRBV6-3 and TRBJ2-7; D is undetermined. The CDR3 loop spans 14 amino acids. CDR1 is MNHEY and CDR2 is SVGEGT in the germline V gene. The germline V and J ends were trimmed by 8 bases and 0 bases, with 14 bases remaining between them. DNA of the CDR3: TGTGCCAGCCGCTCCCACCGTAGCTCCTACGAGCAGTACTTC. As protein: CASRSHRSSYEQYF.

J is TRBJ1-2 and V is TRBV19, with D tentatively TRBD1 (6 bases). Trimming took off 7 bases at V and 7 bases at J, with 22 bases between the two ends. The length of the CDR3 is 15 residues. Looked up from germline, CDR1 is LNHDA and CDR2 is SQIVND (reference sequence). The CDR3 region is CASKSQGALVGGYTF. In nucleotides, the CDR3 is TGTGCCAGTAAGTCACAGGGTGCGCTGGTTGGTGGCTACACCTTC. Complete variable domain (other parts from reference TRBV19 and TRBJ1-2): DGGITQSPKYLFRKEGQNVTLSCEQNLNHDAMYWYRQDPGQGLRLIYYSQIVNDFQKGDIAEGYSVSREKKESFPLTVTSAQKNPTAFYLCASKSQGALVGGYTFGSGTRLTVV.

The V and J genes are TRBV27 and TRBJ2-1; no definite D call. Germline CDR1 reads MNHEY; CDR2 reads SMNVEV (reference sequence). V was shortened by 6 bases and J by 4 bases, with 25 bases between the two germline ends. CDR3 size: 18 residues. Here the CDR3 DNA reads TGTGCCAGCAGCACTCACCCCGATAGGGCAGACAAATACAATGAGCAGTTCTTC. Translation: CASSTHPDRADKYNEQFF.